This TCR beta chain is from a study of blood T cell repertoires in COVID-19. At the level of the study: Nucleic acid was either cDNA or gDNA, and it came from T cells, B-cell-depleted T cells, or PBMCs.

The protocol was immunoSEQ multiplex PCR, while the TCRdb copy is restricted to in-frame clones and leaves out a portion. Of 200,000 or so clones listed, about four fifths were seen once; the top ten hold approximately 7.9%. The participants were between roughly 18 and 89 years old and came from 24 US areas. What the recovered Cohort 3 donors had was two negative PCRs, clearance, or symptom resolution. This receptor was taken from a middle-aged man who had recovered from COVID-19. Sequenced: PBMCs or T cells enriched from blood (not recorded which).

CDR3 nucleotides: TGTGCCAGCAGTTTACAGGGGGCAAGTCAGCCCCAGCATTTT. This sequence encodes CASSLQGASQPQHF. The chain carries TRBV2 and TRBJ1-5, with 9 bases identical to TRBD1. The CDR3 contains 14 residues. CDR1 and CDR2 from the germline V gene are SNHLY and FYNNEI. The junction had 5 bases not matched to a gene; V was cut back by 5 bases and J by 6 bases.